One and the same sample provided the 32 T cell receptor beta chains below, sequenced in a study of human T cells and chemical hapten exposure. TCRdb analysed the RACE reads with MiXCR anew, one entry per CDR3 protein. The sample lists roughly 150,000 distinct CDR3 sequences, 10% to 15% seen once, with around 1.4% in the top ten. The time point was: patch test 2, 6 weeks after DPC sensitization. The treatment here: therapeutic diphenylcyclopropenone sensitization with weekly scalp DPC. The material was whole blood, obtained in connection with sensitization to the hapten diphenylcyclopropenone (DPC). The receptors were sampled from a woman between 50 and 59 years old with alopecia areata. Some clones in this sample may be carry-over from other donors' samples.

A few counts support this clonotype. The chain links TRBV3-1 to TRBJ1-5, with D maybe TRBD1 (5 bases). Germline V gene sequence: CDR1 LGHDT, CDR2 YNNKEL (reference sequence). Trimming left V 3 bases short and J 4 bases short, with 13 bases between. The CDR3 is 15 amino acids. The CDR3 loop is CASSHRLGGNQPQHF. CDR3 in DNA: TGTGCCAGCAGCCATCGTCTGGGGGGAAATCAGCCCCAGCATTTT. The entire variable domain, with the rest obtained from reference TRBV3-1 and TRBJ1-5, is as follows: DTAVSQTPKYLVTQMGNDKSIKCEQNLGHDTMYWYKQDSKKFLKIMFSYNNKELIINETVPNRFSPKSPDKAHLNLHINSLELGDSAVYFCASSHRLGGNQPQHFGDGTRLSIL.

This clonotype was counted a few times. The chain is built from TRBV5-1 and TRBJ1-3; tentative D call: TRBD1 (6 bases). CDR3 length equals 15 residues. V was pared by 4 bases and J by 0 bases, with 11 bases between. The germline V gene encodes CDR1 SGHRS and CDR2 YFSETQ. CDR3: CASSQTGLSGNTIYF. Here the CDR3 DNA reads TGCGCCAGCAGCCAGACAGGCCTCTCTGGAAACACCATATATTTT.

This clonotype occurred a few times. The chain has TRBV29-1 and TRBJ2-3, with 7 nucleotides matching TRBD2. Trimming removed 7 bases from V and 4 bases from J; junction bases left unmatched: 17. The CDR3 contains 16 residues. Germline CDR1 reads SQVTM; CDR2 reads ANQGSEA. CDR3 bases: TGCAGCGCCGCTCGTAAGCGGGGCCCGGCTGCAGATACGCAGTATTTT. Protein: CSAARKRGPAADTQYF.

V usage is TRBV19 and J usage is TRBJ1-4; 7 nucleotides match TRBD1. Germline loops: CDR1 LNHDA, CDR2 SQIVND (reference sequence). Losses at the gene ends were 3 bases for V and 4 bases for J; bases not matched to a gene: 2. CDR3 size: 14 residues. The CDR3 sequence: CASSMGQFNEKLFF. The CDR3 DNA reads TGTGCCAGTAGTATGGGACAGTTTAATGAAAAACTGTTTTTT.

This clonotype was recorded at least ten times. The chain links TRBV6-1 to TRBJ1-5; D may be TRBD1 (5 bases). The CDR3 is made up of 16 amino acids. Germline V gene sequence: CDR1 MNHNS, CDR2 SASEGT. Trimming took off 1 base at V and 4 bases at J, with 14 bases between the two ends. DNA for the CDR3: TGTGCCAGCAGTGAAGGTCCGGCAGGGACTAATCAGCCCCAGCATTTT. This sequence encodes CASSEGPAGTNQPQHF.

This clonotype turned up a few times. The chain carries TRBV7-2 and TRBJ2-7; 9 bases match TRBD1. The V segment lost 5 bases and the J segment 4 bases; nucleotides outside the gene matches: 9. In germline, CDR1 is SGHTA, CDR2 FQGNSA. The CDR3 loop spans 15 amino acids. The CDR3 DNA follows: TGTGCCAGCAGCAAACACCCGGGACAGGGTTACGAGCAGTACTTC. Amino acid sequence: CASSKHPGQGYEQYF.

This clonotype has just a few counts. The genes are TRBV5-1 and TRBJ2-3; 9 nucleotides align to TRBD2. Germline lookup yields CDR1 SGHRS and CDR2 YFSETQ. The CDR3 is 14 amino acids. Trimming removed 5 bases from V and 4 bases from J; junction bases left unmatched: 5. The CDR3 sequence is CASRLAGLADTQYF. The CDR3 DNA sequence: TGCGCCAGCAGGCTAGCGGGGCTGGCAGATACGCAGTATTTT.

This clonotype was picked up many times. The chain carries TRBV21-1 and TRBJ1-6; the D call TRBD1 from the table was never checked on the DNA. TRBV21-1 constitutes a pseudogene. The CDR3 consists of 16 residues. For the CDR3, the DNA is TGTGCCAGCGATGCGCGGGGACAGGGGGACAATTCACCCCTCCACTTT. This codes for CASDARGQGDNSPLHF.

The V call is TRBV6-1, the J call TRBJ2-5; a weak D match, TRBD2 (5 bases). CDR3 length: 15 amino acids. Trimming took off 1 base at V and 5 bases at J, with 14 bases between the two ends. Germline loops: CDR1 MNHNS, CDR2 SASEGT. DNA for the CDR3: TGTGCCAGCAGTGAAGTCCTAGCAGCTCGGGAGACCCAGTACTTC. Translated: CASSEVLAARETQYF.

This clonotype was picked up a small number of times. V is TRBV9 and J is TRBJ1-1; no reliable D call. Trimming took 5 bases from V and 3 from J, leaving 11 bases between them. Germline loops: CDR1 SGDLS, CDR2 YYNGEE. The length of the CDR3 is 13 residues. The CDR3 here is CASSREGDTEAFF. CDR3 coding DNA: TGTGCCAGCAGTCGTGAGGGCGACACTGAAGCTTTCTTT.

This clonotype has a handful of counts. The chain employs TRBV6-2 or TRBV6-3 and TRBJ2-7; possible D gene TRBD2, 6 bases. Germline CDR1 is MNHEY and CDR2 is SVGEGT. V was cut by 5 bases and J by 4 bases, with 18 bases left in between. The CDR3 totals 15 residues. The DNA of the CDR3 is TGTGCCAGCAGTCCCTCAGCGGGCAAGTTTTACGAGCAGTACTTC. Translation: CASSPSAGKFYEQYF.

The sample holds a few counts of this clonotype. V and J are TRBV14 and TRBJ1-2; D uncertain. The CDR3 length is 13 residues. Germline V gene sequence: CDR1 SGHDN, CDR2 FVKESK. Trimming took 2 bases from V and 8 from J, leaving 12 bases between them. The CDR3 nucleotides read TGTGCCAGCAGCCAATCCCCCCGGGAAGGCTACACCTTC. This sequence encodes CASSQSPREGYTF.

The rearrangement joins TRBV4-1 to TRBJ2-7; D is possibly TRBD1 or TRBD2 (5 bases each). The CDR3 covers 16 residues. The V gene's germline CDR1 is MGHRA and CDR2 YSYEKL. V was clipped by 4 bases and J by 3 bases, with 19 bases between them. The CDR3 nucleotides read TGCGCCAGCAGCCGCAGATCCGGGACGGACGACTACGAGCAGTACTTC. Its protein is CASSRRSGTDDYEQYF.

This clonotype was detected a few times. CDR3 bases: TGTGCCAGCAGCTTCCCAGACTGGAGCTCCTACAATGAGCAGTTCTTC. It specifies CASSFPDWSSYNEQFF. The chain is built from TRBV7-9 and TRBJ2-1; no reliable D call. Germline CDR1 SEHNR, CDR2 FQNEAQ (reference sequence). Between the trimmed V and J ends, which lost 3 bases and 0 bases, there was a span of 12 bases. CDR3 length equals 16 residues.

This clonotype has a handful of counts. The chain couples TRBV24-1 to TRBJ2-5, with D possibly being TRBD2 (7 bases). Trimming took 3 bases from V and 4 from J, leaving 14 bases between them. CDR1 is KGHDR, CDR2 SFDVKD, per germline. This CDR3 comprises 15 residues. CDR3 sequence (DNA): TGTGCCACCAGTGATCCCACAGGGAGGGGAGAGACCCAGTACTTC. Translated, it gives CATSDPTGRGETQYF.

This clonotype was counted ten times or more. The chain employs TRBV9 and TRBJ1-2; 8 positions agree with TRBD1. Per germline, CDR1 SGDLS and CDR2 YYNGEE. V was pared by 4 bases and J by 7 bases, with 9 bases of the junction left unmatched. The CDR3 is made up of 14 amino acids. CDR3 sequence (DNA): TGTGCCAGCAGCCCTAGTCAGGGGGCGCTTGGCTACACCTTC. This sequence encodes CASSPSQGALGYTF.

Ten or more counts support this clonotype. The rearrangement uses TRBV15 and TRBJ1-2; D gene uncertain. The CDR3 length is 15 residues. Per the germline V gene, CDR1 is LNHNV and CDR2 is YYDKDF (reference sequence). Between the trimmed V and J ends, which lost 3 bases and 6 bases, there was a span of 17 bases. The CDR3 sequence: CATSSRGLDGDGYTF. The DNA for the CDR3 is TGTGCCACCAGCAGTCGCGGACTGGACGGTGATGGCTACACCTTC.

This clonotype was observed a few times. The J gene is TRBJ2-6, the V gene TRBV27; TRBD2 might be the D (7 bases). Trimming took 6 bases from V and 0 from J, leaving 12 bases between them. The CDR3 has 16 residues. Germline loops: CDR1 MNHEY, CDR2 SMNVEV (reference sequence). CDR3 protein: CASSLGGRSGANVLTF. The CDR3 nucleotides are TGTGCCAGCAGCCTGGGGGGGCGCTCTGGGGCCAACGTCCTGACTTTC.

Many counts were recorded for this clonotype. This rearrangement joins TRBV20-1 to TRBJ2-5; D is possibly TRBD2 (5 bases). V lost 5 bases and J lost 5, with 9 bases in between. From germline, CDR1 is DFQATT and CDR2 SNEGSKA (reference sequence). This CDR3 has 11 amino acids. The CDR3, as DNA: TGCAGTGCTCAGTCGGGGGAGACCCAGTACTTC. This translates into CSAQSGETQYF.

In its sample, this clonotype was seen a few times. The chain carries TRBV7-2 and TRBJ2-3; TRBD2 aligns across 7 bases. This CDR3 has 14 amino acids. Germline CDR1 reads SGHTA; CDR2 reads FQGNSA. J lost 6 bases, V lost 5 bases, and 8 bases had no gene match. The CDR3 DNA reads TGTGCCAGCAGCCCAGCGGGAAGGTCGGATACGCAGTATTTT. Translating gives CASSPAGRSDTQYF.

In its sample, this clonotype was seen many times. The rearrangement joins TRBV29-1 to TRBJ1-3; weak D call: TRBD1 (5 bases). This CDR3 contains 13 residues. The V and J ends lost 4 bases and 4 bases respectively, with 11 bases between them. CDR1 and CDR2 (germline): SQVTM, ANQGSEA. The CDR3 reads CSVVGGSGNTIYF. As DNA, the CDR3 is TGCAGCGTTGTCGGGGGTTCGGGAAACACCATATATTTT.

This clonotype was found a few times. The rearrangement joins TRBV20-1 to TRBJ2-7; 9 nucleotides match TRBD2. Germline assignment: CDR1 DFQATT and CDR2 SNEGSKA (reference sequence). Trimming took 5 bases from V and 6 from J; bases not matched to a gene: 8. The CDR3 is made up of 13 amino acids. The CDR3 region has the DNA TGCAGTGCTCTTCAGGGACTAGCATCCGAGCAGTACTTC. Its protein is CSALQGLASEQYF.

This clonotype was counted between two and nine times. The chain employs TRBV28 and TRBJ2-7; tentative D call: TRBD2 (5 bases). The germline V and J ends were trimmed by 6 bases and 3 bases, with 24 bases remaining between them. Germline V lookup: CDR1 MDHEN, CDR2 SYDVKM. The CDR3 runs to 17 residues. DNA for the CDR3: TGTGCCAGCAGCCTCTCGTTCGGGGAAGGGTCTGTCTACGAGCAGTACTTC. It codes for CASSLSFGEGSVYEQYF. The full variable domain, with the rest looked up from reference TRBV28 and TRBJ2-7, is DVKVTQSSRYLVKRTGEKVFLECVQDMDHENMFWYRQDPGLGLRLIYFSYDVKMKEKGDIPEGYSVSREKKERFSLILESASTNQTSMYLCASSLSFGEGSVYEQYFGPGTRLTVT.

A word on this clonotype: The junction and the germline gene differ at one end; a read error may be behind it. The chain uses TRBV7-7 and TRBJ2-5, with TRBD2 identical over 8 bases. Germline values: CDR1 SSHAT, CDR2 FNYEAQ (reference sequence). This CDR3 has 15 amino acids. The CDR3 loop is CASSLAGRVEETQYF. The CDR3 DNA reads TGTGCTAGCAGCTTAGCCGGGAGGGTAGAAGAGACCCAGTACTTC.

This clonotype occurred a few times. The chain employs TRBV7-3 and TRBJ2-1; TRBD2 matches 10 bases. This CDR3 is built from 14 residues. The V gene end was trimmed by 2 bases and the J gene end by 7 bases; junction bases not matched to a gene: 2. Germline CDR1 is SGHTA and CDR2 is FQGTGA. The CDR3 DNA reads TGTGCCAGCAGCTTAGGTAGCGGGAGGAATGAGCAGTTCTTC. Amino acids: CASSLGSGRNEQFF.

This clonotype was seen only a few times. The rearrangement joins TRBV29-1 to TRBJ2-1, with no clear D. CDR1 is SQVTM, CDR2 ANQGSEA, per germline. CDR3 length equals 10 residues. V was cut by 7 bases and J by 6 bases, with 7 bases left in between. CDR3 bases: TGCAGCGCTTCTAGCAATGAGCAGTTCTTC. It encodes CSASSNEQFF.

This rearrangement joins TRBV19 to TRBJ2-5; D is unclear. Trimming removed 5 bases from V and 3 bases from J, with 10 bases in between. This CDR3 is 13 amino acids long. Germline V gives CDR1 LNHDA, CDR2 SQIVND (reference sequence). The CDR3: CASSGSGEETQYF. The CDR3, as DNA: TGTGCCAGTAGTGGGTCTGGGGAAGAGACCCAGTACTTC. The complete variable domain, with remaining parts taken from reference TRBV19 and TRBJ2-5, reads DGGITQSPKYLFRKEGQNVTLSCEQNLNHDAMYWYRQDPGQGLRLIYYSQIVNDFQKGDIAEGYSVSREKKESFPLTVTSAQKNPTAFYLCASSGSGEETQYFGPGTRLLVL.

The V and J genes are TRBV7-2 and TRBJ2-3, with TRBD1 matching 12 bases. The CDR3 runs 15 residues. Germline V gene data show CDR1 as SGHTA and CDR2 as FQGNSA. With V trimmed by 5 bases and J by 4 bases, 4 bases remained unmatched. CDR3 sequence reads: CASSAGTGGADTQYF. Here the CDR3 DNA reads TGTGCCAGCAGCGCCGGGACAGGGGGCGCAGATACGCAGTATTTT.

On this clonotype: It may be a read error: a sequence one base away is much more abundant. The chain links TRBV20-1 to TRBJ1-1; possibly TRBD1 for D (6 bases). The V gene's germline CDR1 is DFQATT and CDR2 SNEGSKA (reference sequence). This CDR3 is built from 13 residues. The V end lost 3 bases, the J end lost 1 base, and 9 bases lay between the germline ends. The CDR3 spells CSASLTGNTEAFF. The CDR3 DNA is TGCAGTGCTAGCCTGACAGGGAACACTGAAGCTTTCTTT.

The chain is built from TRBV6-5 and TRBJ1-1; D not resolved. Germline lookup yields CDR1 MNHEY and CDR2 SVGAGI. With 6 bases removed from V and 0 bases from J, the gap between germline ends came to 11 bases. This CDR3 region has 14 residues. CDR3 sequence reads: CASSPDGLNTEAFF. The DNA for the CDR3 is TGTGCCAGCAGCCCCGACGGGTTGAACACTGAAGCTTTCTTT.

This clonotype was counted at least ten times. CDR3 sequence: CASSGGGNQPQHF. In nucleotides, the CDR3 is TGTGCCAGCTCGGGTGGGGGCAATCAGCCCCAGCATTTT. The chain employs TRBV18 and TRBJ1-5; D not resolved. The CDR3 loop spans 13 amino acids. Germline assignment: CDR1 KGHSH and CDR2 LQKENI. V was shortened by 6 bases and J by 2 bases, with 8 bases between the two germline ends. Supplemented by reference TRBV18 and TRBJ1-5, the full variable domain reads NAGVMQNPRHLVRRRGQEARLRCSPMKGHSHVYWYRQLPEEGLKFMVYLQKENIIDESGMPKERFSAEFPKEGPSILRIQQVVRGDSAAYFCASSGGGNQPQHFGDGTRLSIL.

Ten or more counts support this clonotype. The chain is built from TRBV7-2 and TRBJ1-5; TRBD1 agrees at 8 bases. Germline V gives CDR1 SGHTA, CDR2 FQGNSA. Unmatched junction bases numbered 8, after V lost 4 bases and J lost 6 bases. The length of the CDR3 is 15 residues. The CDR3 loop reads CASSSLTGAAQPQHF. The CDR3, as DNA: TGTGCCAGCAGCTCCCTGACAGGGGCGGCTCAGCCCCAGCATTTT.